The rows below give T cell receptor beta chains drawn from one sample of a study of T cell repertoires in cytomegalovirus infection. TCRdb itself ran the reads through MiXCR, one entry per CDR3 protein. The sample yields 740,000 or so distinct CDR3 sequences, about 40% seen once. Sequencing was done on a sample of PBMCs. The receptor source for this set is a human donor in good health (CMV status not recorded). Some clones in this sample may be carry-over from other donors' samples. The CDR3 runs from the conserved cysteine through the conserved F or W. Each record gives: CDR3 length, V gene, J gene, D gene, clone size, CDR3 protein, CDR3 DNA. The D gene is left open where the match is weak. Clone size is given for some rows only: seen once, a few or many times, or a class if the clone is expanded.

>15|TRBV28|TRBJ2-1|NA|NA
CASSPGFSSYNEQFF
TGTGCCAGCAGCCCGGGATTCTCCTCCTACAATGAGCAGTTCTTC
>17|TRBV4-1|TRBJ2-5|NA|NA
CASSHSNLGLTQETQYF
TGCGCCAGCAGCCATTCTAATCTGGGACTGACGCAAGAGACCCAGTACTTC
>16|TRBV19|TRBJ2-7|TRBD1|NA
CASSISDDRGTYEQYF
TGTGCCAGTAGTATCTCTGACGACAGGGGGACCTACGAGCAGTACTTC
>16|TRBV7-2|TRBJ2-7|NA|many
CASSPQISKRSYEQYF
TGTGCCAGCAGCCCTCAGATAAGTAAGCGGTCCTACGAGCAGTACTTC
>19|TRBV20-1|TRBJ2-7|TRBD2|many
CSAPGGSGLAARSSYEQYF
TGCAGTGCTCCCGGAGGGTCGGGACTAGCGGCGAGGAGCTCCTACGAGCAGTACTTC
>16|TRBV7-9|TRBJ2-1|TRBD2|many
CASSPAEREKMIEQFF
TGTGCCAGCAGCCCTGCCGAGCGGGAGAAGATGATTGAGCAGTTCTTC
>16|TRBV6-6|TRBJ2-1|TRBD1|NA
CASRASGGQGKHEQFF
TGTGCCAGCAGAGCTTCTGGGGGACAGGGAAAACATGAGCAGTTCTTC
>13|TRBV5-1|TRBJ2-3|NA|NA
CASSSTLRDTQYF
TGCGCCAGCAGCTCGACCCTCCGGGACACTCAGTATTTT
>16|TRBV12-3/TRBV12-4|TRBJ1-2|NA|few
CASSSRVELSSYGYTF
TGTGCCAGCAGTTCAAGGGTGGAGCTCTCGAGCTATGGCTACACCTTC
>13|TRBV29-1|TRBJ2-1|TRBD2|few
CSVASGGQNEQFF
TGCAGCGTAGCTAGCGGGGGCCAAAATGAGCAGTTCTTC
>16|TRBV28|TRBJ2-7|NA|few
CASSLAGAGSSYEQYF
TGTGCCAGCAGTCTTGCAGGGGCCGGGAGCTCCTACGAGCAGTACTTC
>11|TRBV12-3/TRBV12-4|TRBJ2-1|TRBD1|NA
CASSQTGTEFF
TGTGCCAGCAGCCAGACAGGGACAGAGTTCTTC
>19|TRBV5-1|TRBJ2-1|TRBD2|few
CASSLNRPGTSGRAGEQFF
TGCGCCAGCAGCTTGAACCGTCCCGGGACTAGCGGGAGGGCTGGTGAGCAGTTCTTC
>14|TRBV12-5|TRBJ2-5|TRBD1|few
CASAQGQGAETQYF
TGTGCTAGTGCCCAGGGACAGGGGGCCGAGACCCAGTACTTC
>13|TRBV27|TRBJ2-7|NA|once
CASSRSQISEQYF
TGTGCCAGCAGTCGATCGCAAATCTCCGAGCAGTACTTC
>14|TRBV7-2|TRBJ1-1|NA|many
CASSLSSGNTEAFF
TGTGCCAGCAGCTTATCGTCCGGGAACACTGAAGCTTTCTTT
>11|TRBV28|TRBJ1-4|NA|NA
CASTFYEKLFF
TGTGCCAGCACTTTTTATGAAAAACTGTTTTTT
>14|TRBV6-5|TRBJ1-2|NA|many
CATRPSLGFYGYTF
TGTGCCACCCGCCCTTCTCTAGGCTTCTATGGCTACACCTTC
>14|TRBV28|TRBJ1-4|NA|NA
CASNLRGRGEKLFF
TGTGCCAGCAACTTGAGGGGCCGGGGAGAAAAACTGTTTTTT
>15|TRBV7-6|TRBJ1-4|TRBD1|NA
CASSHGTDNNEKLFF
TGTGCCAGCAGCCACGGGACAGATAATAATGAAAAACTGTTTTTT
>16|TRBV28|TRBJ1-1|NA|few
CASSLWGVGVNTEAFF
TGTGCCAGCAGTTTATGGGGGGTGGGGGTGAACACTGAAGCTTTCTTT
>15|TRBV28|TRBJ1-6|TRBD1|NA
CASSLTGTGVSPLHF
TGTGCCAGCAGTTTAACCGGGACAGGGGTTTCACCCCTCCACTTT
>17|TRBV19|TRBJ2-1|TRBD1|few
CASSIDRDRGRKNEQFF
TGTGCCAGTAGTATAGATAGGGACAGGGGGCGAAAGAATGAGCAGTTCTTC
>15|TRBV5-6|TRBJ1-3|NA|NA
CASSPAAGTGNTIYF
TGTGCCAGCAGCCCTGCAGCGGGCACTGGAAACACCATATATTTT
>15|TRBV28|TRBJ1-4|NA|NA
CASSFIGGGNEKLFF
TGTGCCAGCAGTTTCATCGGGGGAGGCAATGAAAAACTGTTTTTT
>12|TRBV7-6|TRBJ2-5|NA|NA
CASSSHPETTCF
TGTGCAAGCAGCTCACACCCAGAGACCACTTGCTTC
>14|TRBV3-1|TRBJ2-5|NA|NA
CASSQDGGLETQYF
TGTGCCAGCAGCCAAGATGGGGGCCTAGAGACCCAGTACTTC
>15|TRBV19|TRBJ1-1|NA|NA
CASTTIAPMNTEAFF
TGTGCCAGTACCACAATTGCCCCGATGAACACTGAAGCTTTCTTT
>12|TRBV28|TRBJ1-6|NA|NA
CASRQYNSPLHF
TGTGCCAGCAGACAGTATAATTCACCCCTCCACTTT
>17|TRBV7-2|TRBJ1-5|NA|NA
CASSLGEGSAGNQPHQF
TGTGCCAGCAGCTTAGGGGAAGGGTCGGCAGGCAATCAGCCCCATCAGTTT
>16|TRBV28|TRBJ1-5|NA|few
CASIRDYREWNQPQHF
TGTGCCAGCATCCGGGATTACAGGGAATGGAATCAGCCCCAGCATTTT
>15|TRBV7-6|TRBJ2-5|NA|NA
CASSFGGGRQETQYF
TGTGCCAGCAGCTTCGGCGGGGGCCGGCAAGAGACCCAGTACTTC
>16|TRBV7-9|TRBJ2-1|TRBD2|many
CASSLGGGRPTTEQFF
TGTGCCAGCAGCTTGGGAGGCGGGAGGCCTACAACTGAGCAGTTCTTC
>14|TRBV20-1|TRBJ2-1|TRBD2|NA
CSARRAGGLNEQFF
TGCAGTGCTAGGAGGGCGGGAGGGTTGAATGAGCAGTTCTTC
>14|TRBV7-8|TRBJ2-7|TRBD1|many
CASSLTQGEREQYF
TGTGCCAGCAGCTTAACCCAGGGGGAACGGGAGCAGTACTTC
>14|TRBV9|TRBJ2-3|NA|many
CASSVRGITDTQYF
TGTGCCAGCAGCGTAAGGGGTATCACAGATACGCAGTATTTT
>15|TRBV28|TRBJ2-2|NA|few
CASSLTGTPAGELFF
TGTGCCAGCAGTTTGACGGGTACCCCAGCCGGGGAGCTGTTTTTT
>19|TRBV6-5|TRBJ2-1|TRBD2|few
CASSYLRSGRGSSYNEQFF
TGTGCCAGCAGTTACTTGCGGAGCGGGAGGGGGAGCTCCTACAATGAGCAGTTCTTC
>15|TRBV15|TRBJ1-5|NA|NA
CATSSRGYSNQPQHF
TGTGCCACCAGCAGCAGGGGATATAGCAATCAGCCCCAGCATTTT
>15|TRBV7-7|TRBJ2-1|TRBD1|few
CASSSGQGRYNEQFF
TGTGCTAGCAGCTCCGGACAGGGGAGATACAATGAGCAGTTCTTC
>15|TRBV12-3/TRBV12-4|TRBJ1-2|NA|NA
CASGGGPMDDYGYTF
TGTGCCAGCGGGGGAGGCCCTATGGACGACTATGGCTACACCTTC
>14|TRBV6-1|TRBJ2-1|NA|few
CASSDRRSYNEQFF
TGTGCCAGCAGTGATAGACGCTCCTACAATGAGCAGTTCTTC
>14|TRBV4-2|TRBJ1-6|NA|NA
CASSQDRMDSPLHF
TGTGCCAGCAGCCAAGATCGGATGGATTCACCCCTCCACTTT
>13|TRBV11-3|TRBJ2-2|NA|few
CASSLNSAGELFF
TGTGCCAGCAGCTTGAATTCCGCCGGGGAGCTGTTTTTT
>14|TRBV5-1|TRBJ2-3|NA|once
CASSLDTYVDTQYF
TGCGCCAGCAGCTTGGACACTTATGTGGATACGCAGTATTTT
>14|TRBV12-3/TRBV12-4|TRBJ2-3|TRBD1|NA
CASSRDSSTDTQYF
TGTGCCAGCAGCAGGGACAGTAGCACAGATACGCAGTATTTT
>14|TRBV7-2|TRBJ2-7|NA|few
CASTFIGTIYEQYF
TGTGCCAGCACCTTTATTGGGACCATCTACGAGCAGTACTTC
>16|TRBV5-5|TRBJ2-1|NA|NA
CASSLLRDAGYNEQFF
TGTGCCAGCAGCTTGCTCAGGGACGCGGGATACAATGAGCAGTTCTTC
>16|TRBV7-9|TRBJ2-6|NA|few
CASILGVLAGANVLTF
TGTGCCAGCATCCTGGGGGTTTTGGCTGGGGCCAACGTCCTGACTTTC
>16|TRBV28|TRBJ2-7|TRBD2|NA
CASSSIGLAGVDEQYF
TGTGCCAGCAGTTCTATCGGACTAGCGGGAGTCGACGAGCAGTACTTC
>16|TRBV7-8|TRBJ2-5|NA|NA
CASSLIKGGGQETQYF
TGTGCCAGCAGCTTAATTAAGGGGGGAGGGCAAGAGACCCAGTACTTC
>16|TRBV7-2|TRBJ1-5|TRBD1|many
CASSLGQGSMSQPQHF
TGTGCCAGCAGCTTAGGACAGGGGTCCATGAGTCAGCCCCAGCATTTT
>14|TRBV27|TRBJ2-5|NA|few
CASHELTGLETQYF
TGTGCCAGCCACGAACTCACAGGGCTGGAGACCCAGTACTTC
>15|TRBV7-6|TRBJ2-7|NA|NA
CASSPRFGGVYEQYF
TGTGCCAGCAGCCCCCGTTTCGGCGGAGTCTACGAGCAGTACTTC
>16|TRBV12-3/TRBV12-4|TRBJ2-3|TRBD1|NA
CASSDQRTGRTDTQYF
TGTGCCAGCAGTGACCAAAGGACAGGGAGGACAGATACGCAGTATTTT